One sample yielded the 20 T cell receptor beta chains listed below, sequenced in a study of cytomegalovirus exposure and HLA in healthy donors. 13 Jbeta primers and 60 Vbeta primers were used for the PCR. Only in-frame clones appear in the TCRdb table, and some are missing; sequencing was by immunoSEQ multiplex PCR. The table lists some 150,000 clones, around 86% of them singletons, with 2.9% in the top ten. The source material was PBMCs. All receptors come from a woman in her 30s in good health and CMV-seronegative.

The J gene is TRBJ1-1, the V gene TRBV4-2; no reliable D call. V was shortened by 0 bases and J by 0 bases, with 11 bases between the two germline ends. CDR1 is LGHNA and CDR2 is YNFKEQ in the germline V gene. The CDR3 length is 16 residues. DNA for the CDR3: TGTGCCAGCAGCCAAGAATCCGCACACGTGAACACTGAAGCTTTCTTT. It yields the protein CASSQESAHVNTEAFF.

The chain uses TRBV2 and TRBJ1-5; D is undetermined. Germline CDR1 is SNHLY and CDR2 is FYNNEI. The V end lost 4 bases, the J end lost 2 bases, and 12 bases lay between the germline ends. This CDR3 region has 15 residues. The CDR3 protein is CASSGGYAGNQPQHF. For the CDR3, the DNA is TGTGCCAGCAGTGGCGGGTACGCCGGCAATCAGCCCCAGCATTTT.

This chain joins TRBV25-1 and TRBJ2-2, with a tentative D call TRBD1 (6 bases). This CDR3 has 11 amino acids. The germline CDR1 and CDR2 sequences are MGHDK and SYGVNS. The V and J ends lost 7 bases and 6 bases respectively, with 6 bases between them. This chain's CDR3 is CASKGAGELFF. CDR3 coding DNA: TGTGCCAGCAAGGGGGCCGGGGAGCTGTTTTTT.

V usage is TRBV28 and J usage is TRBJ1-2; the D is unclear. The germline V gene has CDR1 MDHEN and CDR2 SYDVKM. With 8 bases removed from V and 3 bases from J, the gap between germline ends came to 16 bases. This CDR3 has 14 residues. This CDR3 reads CASCLGQPYYGYTF. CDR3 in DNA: TGTGCCAGCTGCCTAGGCCAGCCCTACTATGGCTACACCTTC.

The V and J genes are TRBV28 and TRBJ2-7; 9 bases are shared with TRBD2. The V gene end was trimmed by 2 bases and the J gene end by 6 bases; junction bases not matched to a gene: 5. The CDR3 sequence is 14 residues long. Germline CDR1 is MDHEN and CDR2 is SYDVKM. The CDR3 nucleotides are TGTGCCAGCAGTTTAATAGCGGGGGATTCCGAGCAGTACTTC. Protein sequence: CASSLIAGDSEQYF.

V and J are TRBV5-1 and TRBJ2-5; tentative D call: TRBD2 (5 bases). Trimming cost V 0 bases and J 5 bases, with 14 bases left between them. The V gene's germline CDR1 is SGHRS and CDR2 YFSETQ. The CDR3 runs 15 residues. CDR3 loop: CASSLVGEPSETQYF. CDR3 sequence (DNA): TGCGCCAGCAGCTTGGTCGGGGAGCCTAGCGAGACCCAGTACTTC.

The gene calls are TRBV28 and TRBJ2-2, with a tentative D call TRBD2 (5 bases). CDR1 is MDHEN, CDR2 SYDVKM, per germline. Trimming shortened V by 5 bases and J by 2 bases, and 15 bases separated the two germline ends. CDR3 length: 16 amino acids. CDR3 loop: CASSTLSGQNTGELFF. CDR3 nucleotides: TGTGCCAGCAGTACCCTAAGCGGCCAAAACACCGGGGAGCTGTTTTTT.

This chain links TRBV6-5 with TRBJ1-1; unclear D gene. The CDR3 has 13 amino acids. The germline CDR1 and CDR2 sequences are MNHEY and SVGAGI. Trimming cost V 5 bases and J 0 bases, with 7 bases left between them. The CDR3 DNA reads TGTGCCAGCAGTCTATACCTGAACACTGAAGCTTTCTTT. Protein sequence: CASSLYLNTEAFF.

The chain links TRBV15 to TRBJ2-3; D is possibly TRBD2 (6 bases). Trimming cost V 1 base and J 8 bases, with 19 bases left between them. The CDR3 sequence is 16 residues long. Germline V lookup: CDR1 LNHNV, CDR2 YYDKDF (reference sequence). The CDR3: CATSRGDVAGWSTQYF. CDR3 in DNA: TGTGCCACCAGCAGAGGAGATGTGGCGGGATGGAGTACGCAGTATTTT.

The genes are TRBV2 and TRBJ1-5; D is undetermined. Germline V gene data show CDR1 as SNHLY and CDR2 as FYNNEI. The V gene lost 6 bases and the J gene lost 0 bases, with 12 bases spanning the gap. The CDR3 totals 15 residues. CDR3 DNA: TGTGCCAGCAGGAGGGAAGGTAATAGCAATCAGCCCCAGCATTTT. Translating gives CASRREGNSNQPQHF.

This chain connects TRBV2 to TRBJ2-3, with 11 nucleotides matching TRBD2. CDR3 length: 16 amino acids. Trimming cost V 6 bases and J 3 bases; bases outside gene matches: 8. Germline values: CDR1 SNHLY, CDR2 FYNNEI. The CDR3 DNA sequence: TGTGCCAGCAGGATGGGACTAGCGGTAAAAACAGATACGCAGTATTTT. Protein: CASRMGLAVKTDTQYF.

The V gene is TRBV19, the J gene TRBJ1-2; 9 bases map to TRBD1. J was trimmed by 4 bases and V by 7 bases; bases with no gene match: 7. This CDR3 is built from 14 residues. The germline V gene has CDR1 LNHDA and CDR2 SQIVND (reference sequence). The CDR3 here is CASTRDREGYGYTF. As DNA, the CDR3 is TGTGCCAGTACCCGGGACAGGGAGGGCTATGGCTACACCTTC.

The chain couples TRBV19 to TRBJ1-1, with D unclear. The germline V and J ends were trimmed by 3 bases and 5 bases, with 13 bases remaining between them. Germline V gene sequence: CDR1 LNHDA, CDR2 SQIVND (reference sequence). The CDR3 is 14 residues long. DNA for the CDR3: TGTGCCAGTAGTATCGGCGGGCCCGGGACTGAAGCTTTCTTT. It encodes CASSIGGPGTEAFF.

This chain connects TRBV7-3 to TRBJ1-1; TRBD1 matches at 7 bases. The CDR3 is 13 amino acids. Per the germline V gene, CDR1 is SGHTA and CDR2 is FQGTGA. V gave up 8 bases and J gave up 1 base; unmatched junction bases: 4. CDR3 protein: CASRDSQNTEAFF. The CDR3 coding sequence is TGTGCCAGCCGGGACAGCCAGAACACTGAAGCTTTCTTT.

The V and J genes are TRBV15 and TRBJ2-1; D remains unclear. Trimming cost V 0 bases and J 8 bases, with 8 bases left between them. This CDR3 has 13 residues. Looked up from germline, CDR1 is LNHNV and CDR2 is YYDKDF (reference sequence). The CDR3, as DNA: TGTGCCACCAGCAGAGATCGGGTCGATGAGCAGTTCTTC. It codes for CATSRDRVDEQFF.

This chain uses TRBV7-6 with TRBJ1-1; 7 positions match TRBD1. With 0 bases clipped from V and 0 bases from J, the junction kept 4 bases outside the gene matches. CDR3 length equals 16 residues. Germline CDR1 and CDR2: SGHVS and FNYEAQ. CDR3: CASSLAGTAMNTEAFF. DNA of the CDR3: TGTGCCAGCAGCTTAGCCGGGACAGCTATGAACACTGAAGCTTTCTTT.

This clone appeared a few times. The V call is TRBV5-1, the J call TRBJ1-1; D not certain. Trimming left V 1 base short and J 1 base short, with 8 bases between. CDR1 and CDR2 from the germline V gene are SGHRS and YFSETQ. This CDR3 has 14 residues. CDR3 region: CASSLSAENTEAFF. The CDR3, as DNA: TGCGCCAGCAGCTTGTCGGCGGAGAACACTGAAGCTTTCTTT.

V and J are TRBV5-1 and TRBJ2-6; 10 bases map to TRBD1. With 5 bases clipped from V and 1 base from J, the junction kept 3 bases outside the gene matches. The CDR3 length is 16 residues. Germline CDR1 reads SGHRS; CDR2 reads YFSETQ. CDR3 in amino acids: CASRTGQGSGANVLTF. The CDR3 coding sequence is TGCGCCAGCAGAACGGGACAGGGGTCTGGGGCCAACGTCCTGACTTTC. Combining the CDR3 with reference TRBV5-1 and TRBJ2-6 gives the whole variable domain KAGVTQTPRYLIKTRGQQVTLSCSPISGHRSVSWYQQTPGQGLQFLFEYFSETQRNKGNFPGRFSGRQFSNSRSEMNVSTLELGDSALYLCASRTGQGSGANVLTFGAGSRLTVL.

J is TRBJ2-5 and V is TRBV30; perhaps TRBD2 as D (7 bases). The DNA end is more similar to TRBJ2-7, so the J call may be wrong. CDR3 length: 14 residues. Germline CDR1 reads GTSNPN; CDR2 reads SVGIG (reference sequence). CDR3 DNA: TGTGCCTGGAGTGTAGGGGGGGAGGGCCACGAGCAGTACTTC. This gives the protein CAWSVGGEGHEQYF.

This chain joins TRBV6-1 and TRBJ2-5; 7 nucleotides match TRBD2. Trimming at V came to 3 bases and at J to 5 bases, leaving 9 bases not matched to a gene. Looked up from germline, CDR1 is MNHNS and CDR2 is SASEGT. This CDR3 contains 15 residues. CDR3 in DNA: TGTGCCAGCAGTGAGATGGGGGGGGGAACGGAGACCCAGTACTTC. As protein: CASSEMGGGTETQYF.